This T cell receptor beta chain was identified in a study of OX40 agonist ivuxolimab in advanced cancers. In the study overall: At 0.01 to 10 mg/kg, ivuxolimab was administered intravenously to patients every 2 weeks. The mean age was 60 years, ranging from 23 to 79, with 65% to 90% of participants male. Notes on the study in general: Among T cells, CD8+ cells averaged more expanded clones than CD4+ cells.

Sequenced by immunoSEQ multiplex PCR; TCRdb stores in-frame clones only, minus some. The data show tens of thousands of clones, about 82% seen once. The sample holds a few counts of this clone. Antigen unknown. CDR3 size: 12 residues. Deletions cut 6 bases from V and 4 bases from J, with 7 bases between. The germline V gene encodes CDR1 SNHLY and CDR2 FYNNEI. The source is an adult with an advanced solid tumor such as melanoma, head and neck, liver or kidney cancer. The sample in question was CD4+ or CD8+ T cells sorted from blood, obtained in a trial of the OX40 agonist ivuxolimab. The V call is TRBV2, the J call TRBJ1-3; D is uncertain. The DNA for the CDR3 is TGTGCCAGCAGGTCCATCGGAAACACCATATATTTT. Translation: CASRSIGNTIYF.